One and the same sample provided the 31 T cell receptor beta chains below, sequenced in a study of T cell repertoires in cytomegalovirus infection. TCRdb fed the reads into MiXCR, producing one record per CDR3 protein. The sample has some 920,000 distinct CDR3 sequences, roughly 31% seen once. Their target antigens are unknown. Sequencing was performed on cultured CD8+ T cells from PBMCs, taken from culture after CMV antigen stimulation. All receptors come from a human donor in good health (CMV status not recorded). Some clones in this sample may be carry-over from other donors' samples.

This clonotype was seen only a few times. CDR3 sequence (DNA): TGCAGCGTTGAAGTAAGATACAATGAGCAGTTCTTC. It translates to CSVEVRYNEQFF. The chain uses TRBV29-1 and TRBJ2-1; D not resolved. Per the germline V gene, CDR1 is SQVTM and CDR2 is ANQGSEA. The V gene lost 1 base and the J gene lost 4 bases, with 5 bases spanning the gap. This CDR3 contains 12 residues.

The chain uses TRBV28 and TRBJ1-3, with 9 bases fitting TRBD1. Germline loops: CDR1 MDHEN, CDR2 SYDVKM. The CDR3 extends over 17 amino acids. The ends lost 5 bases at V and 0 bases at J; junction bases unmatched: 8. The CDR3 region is CASSSRDRASSGNTIYF. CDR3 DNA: TGTGCCAGCAGTAGCCGGGACAGGGCTTCCTCTGGAAACACCATATATTTT.

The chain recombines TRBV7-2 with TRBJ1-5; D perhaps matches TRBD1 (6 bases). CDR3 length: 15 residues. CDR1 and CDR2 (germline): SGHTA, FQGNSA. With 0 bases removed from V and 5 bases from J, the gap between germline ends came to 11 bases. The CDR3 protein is CASSLAPQGDQPQHF. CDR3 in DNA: TGTGCCAGCAGCTTAGCGCCACAGGGCGATCAGCCCCAGCATTTT.

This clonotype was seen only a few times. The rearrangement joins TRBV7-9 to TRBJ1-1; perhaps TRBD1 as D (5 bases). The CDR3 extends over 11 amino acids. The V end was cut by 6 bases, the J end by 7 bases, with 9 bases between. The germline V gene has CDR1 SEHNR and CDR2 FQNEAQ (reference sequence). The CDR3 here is CASRLDSEAFF. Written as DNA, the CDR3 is TGTGCCAGCAGGCTCGACAGTGAAGCTTTCTTT.

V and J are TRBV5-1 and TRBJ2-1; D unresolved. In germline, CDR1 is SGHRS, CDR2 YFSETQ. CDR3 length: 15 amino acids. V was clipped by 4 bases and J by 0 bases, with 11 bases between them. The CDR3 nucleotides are TGCGCCAGCAGCGAGGAGTCGACCTCCTACAATGAGCAGTTCTTC. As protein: CASSEESTSYNEQFF. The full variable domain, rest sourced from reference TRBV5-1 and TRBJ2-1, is KAGVTQTPRYLIKTRGQQVTLSCSPISGHRSVSWYQQTPGQGLQFLFEYFSETQRNKGNFPGRFSGRQFSNSRSEMNVSTLELGDSALYLCASSEESTSYNEQFFGPGTRLTVL.

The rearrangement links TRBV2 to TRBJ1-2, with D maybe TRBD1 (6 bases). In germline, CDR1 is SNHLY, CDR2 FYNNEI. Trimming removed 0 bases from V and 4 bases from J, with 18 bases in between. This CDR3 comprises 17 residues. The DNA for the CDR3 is TGTGCCAGCAGTGAAGCGCTTCCGGGGGCCGGGGGCTATGGCTACACCTTC. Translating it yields CASSEALPGAGGYGYTF.

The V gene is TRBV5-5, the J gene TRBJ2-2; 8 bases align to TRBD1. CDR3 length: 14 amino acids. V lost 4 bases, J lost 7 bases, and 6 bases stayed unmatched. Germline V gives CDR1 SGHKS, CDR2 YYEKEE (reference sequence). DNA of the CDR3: TGTGCCAGCAGCGTAAGGACAGGGCTCGGGGAGCTGTTTTTT. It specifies CASSVRTGLGELFF. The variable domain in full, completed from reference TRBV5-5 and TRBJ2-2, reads DAGVTQSPTHLIKTRGQQVTLRCSPISGHKSVSWYQQVLGQGPQFIFQYYEKEERGRGNFPDRFSARQFPNYSSELNVNALLLGDSALYLCASSVRTGLGELFFGEGSRLTVL.

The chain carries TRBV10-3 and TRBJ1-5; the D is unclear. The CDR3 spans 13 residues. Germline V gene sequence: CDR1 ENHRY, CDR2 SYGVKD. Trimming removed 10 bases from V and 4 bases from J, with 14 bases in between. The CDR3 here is CATADLSNQPQHF. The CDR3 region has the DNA TGTGCCACCGCGGACTTATCGAATCAGCCCCAGCATTTT.

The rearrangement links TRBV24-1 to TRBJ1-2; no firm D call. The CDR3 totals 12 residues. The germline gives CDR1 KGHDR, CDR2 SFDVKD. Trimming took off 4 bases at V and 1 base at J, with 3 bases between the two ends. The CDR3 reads CATSDDNYGYTF. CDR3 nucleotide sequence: TGTGCCACCAGTGACGATAACTATGGCTACACCTTC.

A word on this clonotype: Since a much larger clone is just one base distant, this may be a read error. The CDR3 sequence is CTSSFSAGLAVSEQYF. CDR3 sequence (DNA): TGTACCAGCAGTTTCTCCGCGGGACTAGCAGTCAGCGAGCAGTACTTC. The chain is built from TRBV12-3 or TRBV12-4 and TRBJ2-7, with 9 positions matching TRBD2. This CDR3 is built from 16 residues.

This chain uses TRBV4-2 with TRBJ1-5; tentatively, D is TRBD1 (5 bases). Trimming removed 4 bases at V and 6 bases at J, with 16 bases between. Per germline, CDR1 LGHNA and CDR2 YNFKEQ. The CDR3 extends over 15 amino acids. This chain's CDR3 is CASSPGGGSPQPQHF. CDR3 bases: TGTGCCAGCAGCCCAGGCGGGGGGTCCCCTCAGCCCCAGCATTTT.

CDR3 protein: CASRLSGGGDYEQYF. The CDR3 DNA is TGTGCCAGCAGACTTAGCGGGGGGGGAGACTACGAGCAGTACTTC. The V and J genes are TRBV27 and TRBJ2-7; TRBD2 matches at 11 bases. Germline assignment: CDR1 MNHEY and CDR2 SMNVEV (reference sequence). This CDR3 is built from 15 residues. Germline trimming cut 6 bases from V and 3 bases from J; bases unmatched to any gene: 7.

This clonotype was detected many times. CDR3 bases: TGTGCCAGCAGCTTACCTAGGACCAATCAGCCCCAGCATTTT. This translates into CASSLPRTNQPQHF. The chain uses TRBV7-8 and TRBJ1-5; the D is unclear. The CDR3 is 14 residues long. The V end lost 2 bases, the J end lost 3 bases, and 8 bases lay between the germline ends. Germline V lookup: CDR1 SGHVS, CDR2 FQNEAQ.

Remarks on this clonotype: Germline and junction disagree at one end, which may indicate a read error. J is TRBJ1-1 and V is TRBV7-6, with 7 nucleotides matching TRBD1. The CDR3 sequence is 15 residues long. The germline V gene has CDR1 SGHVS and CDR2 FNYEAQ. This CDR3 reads CASSLRTGEKTEAFF. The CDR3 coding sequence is TGTGCCAGCAGCTTAAGAACAGGGGAAAAGACTGAAGCTTTCTTC.

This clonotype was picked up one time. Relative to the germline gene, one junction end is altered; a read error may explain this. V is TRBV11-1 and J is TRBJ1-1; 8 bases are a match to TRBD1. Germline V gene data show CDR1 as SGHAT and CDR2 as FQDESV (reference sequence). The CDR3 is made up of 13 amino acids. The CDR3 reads CVSSATGDTEAFF. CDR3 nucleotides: TGTGTCAGCAGCGCGACAGGGGACACTGAAGCTTTCTTT.

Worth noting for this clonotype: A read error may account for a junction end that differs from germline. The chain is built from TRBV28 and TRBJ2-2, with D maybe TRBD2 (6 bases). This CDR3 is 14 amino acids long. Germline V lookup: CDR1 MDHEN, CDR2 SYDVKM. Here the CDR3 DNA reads TGTGTCAGCAGTTTTCGGGGGAAGGCCGGGGAGCTGTTTTTT. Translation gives CVSSFRGKAGELFF. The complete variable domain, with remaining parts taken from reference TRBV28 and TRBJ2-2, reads DVKVTQSSRYLVKRTGEKVFLECVQDMDHENMFWYRQDPGLGLRLIYFSYDVKMKEKGDIPEGYSVSREKKERFSLILESASTNQTSMYLCVSSFRGKAGELFFGEGSRLTVL.

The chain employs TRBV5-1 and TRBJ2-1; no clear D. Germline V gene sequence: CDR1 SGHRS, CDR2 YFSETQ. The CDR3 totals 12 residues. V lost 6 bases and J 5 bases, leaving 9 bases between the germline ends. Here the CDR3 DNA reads TGCGCCAGCACCTTCGGAAACAATGAGCAGTTCTTC. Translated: CASTFGNNEQFF.

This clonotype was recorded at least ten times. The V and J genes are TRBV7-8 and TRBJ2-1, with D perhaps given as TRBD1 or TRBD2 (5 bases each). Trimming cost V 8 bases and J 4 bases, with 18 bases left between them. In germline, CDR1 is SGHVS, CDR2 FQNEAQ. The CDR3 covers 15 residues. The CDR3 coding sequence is TGTGCCAGCGAGGTGTTGGGGACGATTTACAATGAGCAGTTCTTC. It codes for CASEVLGTIYNEQFF.

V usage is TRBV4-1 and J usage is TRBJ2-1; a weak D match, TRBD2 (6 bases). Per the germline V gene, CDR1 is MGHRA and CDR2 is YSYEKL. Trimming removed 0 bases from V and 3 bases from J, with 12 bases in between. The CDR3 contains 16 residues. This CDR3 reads CASSQDRWGDYNEQFF. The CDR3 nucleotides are TGCGCCAGCAGCCAAGACAGGTGGGGGGACTACAATGAGCAGTTCTTC.

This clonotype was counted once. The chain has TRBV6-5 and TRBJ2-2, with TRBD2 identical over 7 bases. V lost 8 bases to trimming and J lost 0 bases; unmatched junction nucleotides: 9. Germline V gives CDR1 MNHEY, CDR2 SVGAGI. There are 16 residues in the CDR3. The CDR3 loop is CASSMAGDANTGELFF. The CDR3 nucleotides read TGTGCCAGCTCTATGGCGGGAGACGCGAACACCGGGGAGCTGTTTTTT.

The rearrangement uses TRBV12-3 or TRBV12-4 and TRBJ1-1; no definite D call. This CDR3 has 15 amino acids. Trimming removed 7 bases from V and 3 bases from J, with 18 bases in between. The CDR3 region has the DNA TGTGCCAGCATCCTATACTGGGCCGGGGACACTGAAGCTTTCTTT. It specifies CASILYWAGDTEAFF.

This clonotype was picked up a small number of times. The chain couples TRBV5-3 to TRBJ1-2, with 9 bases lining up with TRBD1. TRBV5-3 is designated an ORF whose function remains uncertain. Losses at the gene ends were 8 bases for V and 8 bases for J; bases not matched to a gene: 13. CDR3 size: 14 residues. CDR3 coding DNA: TGTGCCAGCAGCCCGGGGGACAGGGTTAACGGCTACACCTTC. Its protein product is CASSPGDRVNGYTF.

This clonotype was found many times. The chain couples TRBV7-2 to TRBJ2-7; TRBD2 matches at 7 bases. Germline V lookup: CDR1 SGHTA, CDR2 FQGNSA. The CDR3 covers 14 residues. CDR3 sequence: CASSLAAGTYEQYV. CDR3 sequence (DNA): TGTGCCAGCAGCCTAGCGGCGGGCACCTACGAGCAGTACGTC.

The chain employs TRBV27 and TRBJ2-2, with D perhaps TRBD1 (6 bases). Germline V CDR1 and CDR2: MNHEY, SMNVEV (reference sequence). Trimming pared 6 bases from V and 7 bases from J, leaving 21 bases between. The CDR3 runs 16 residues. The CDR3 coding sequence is TGTGCCAGCAGATGGACACCGGCAGGGGCTAGCGGGGAGCTGTTTTTT. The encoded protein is CASRWTPAGASGELFF.

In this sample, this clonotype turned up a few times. The CDR3: CASSPLVPETQYF. The CDR3 coding sequence is TGTGCCAGCAGCCCCTTAGTGCCAGAGACCCAGTACTTC. The V gene is TRBV6-1, the J gene TRBJ2-5; D not certain. The V gene lost 6 bases and the J gene lost 4 bases, with 12 bases spanning the gap. The CDR3 loop spans 13 amino acids. The germline V gene encodes CDR1 MNHNS and CDR2 SASEGT.

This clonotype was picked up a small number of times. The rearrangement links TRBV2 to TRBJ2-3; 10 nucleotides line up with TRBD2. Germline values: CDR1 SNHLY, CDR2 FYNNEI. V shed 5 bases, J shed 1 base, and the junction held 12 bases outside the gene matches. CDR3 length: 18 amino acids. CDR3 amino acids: CASSSPGLAAPGTDTQYF. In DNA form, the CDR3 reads TGTGCCAGCAGTTCGCCCGGACTAGCGGCCCCTGGCACAGATACGCAGTATTTT.

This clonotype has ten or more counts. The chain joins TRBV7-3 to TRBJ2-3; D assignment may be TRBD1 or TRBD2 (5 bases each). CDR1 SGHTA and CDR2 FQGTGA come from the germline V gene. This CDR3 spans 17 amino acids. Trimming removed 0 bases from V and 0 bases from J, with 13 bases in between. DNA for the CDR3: TGTGCCAGCAGCTTAACCGGGACGTACGGGAGCACAGATACGCAGTATTTT. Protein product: CASSLTGTYGSTDTQYF.

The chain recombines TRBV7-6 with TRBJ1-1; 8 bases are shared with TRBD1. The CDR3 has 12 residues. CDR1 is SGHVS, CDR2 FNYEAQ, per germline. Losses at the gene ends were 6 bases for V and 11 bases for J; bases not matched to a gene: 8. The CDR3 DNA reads TGTGCCAGCAGAAGCCCAGGGGGCCCCGCTTTCTTT. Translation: CASRSPGGPAFF. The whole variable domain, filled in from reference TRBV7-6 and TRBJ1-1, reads GAGVSQSPRYKVTKRGQDVALRCDPISGHVSLYWYRQALGQGPEFLTYFNYEAQQDKSGLPNDRFSAERPEGSISTLTIQRTEQRDSAMYRCASRSPGGPAFFGQGTRLTVV.

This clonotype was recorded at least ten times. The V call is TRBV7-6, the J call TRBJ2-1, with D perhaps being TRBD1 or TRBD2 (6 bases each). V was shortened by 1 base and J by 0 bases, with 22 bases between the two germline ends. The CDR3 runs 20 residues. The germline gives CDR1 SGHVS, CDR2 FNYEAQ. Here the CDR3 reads CASSLVGGRTGSPSYNEQFF. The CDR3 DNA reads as TGTGCCAGCAGCTTAGTTGGGGGGCGCACGGGGTCCCCCTCCTACAATGAGCAGTTCTTC.

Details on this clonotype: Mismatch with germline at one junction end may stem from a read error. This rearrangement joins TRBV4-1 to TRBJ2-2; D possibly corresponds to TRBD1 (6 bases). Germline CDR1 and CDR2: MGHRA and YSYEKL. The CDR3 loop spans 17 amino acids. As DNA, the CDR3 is TGCGCCAGCAGGCAAGATTACAGGGTTGCGAACACCGGGGAGCTGTTTTTT. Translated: CASRQDYRVANTGELFF.

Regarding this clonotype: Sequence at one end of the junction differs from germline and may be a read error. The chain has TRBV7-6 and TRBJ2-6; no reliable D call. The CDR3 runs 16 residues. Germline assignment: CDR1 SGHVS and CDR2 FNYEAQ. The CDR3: CANSPSVGSGANVLTF. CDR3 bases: TGTGCCAACAGCCCGTCCGTGGGGTCTGGGGCCAACGTCCTGACTTTC.